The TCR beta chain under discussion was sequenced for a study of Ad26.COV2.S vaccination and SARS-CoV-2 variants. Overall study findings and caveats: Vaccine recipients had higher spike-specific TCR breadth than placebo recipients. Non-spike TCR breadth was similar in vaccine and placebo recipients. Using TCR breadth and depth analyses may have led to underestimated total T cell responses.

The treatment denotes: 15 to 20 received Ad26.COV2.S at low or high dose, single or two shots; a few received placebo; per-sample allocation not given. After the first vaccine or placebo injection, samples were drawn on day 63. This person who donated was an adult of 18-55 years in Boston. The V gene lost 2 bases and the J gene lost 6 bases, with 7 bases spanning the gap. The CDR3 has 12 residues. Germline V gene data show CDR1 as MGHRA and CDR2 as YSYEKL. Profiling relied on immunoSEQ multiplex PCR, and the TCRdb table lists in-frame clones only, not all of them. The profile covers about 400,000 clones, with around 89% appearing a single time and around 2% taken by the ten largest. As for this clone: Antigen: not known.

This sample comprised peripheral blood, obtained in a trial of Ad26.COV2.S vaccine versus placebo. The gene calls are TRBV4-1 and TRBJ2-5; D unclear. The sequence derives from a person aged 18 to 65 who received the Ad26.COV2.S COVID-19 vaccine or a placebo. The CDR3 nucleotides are TGCGCCAGCAGCCAAACGGCACAGACCCAGTACTTC. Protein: CASSQTAQTQYF.